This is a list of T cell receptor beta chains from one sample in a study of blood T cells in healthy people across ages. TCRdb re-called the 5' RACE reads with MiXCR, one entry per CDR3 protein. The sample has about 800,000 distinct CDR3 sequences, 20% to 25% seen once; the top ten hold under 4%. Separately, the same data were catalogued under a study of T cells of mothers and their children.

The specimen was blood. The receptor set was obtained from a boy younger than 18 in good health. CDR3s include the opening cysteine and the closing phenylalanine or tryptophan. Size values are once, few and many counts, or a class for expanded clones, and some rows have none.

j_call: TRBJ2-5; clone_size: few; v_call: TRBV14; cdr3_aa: CASSQVGGGETQYF
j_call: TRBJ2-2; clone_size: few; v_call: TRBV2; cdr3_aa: CASSEISAGELFF
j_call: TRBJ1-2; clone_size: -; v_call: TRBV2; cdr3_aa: CASTRDSSYGYTF
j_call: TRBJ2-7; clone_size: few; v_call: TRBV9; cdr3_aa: CASSVATAGAYEQYF
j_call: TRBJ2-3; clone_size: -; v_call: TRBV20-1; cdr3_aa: CSAREHRFTDTQYF
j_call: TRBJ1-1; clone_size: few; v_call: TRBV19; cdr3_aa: CASRHPGRYTEAFF
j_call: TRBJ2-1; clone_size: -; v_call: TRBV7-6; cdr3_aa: CASSLGFGGAHNEQFF
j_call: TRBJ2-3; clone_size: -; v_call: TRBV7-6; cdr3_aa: CASSLEGRGGKDTQYF
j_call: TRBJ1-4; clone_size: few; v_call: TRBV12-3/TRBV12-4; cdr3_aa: CASGRGLQNEKLFF
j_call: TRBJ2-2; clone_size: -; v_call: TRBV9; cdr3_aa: CASSDRGTANTGELFF
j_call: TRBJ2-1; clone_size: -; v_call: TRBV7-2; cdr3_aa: CASSLIAVSSYNEQFF
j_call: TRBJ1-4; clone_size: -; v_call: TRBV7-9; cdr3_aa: CASSFTGAFNEKLFF
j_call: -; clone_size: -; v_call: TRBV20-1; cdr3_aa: CSARDGKGQSSYEQYF
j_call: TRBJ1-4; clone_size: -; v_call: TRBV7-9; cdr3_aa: CASSFGPVAGGNEKLFF
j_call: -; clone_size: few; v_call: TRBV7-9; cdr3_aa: CASSPGVRDRETQYF